The table lists the clone carrying this TCR beta chain with many counts. Its cognate antigen is unknown. Thyroid surgery was preceded by no treatment in any patient. Per the study methods: A classifier for distant metastasis in papillary thyroid cancer was constructed using CDR3 differences observed across clinicopathological groups. TCRdb re-called clones from the PCR reads using MiXCR. The authors' filters were not applied to this entry. The sample lists approximately 30,000 clones, roughly 15% occurring once. This entry comes from a study of metastatic and nonmetastatic thyroid tumors. Across the whole study: The comparison covered peripheral blood and tumor or nodule tissue in malignant and benign thyroid patients.

Germline trimming cut 6 bases from V and 5 bases from J; bases unmatched to any gene: 7. This CDR3 contains 14 residues. Germline V gives CDR1 ENHRY, CDR2 SYGVKD. Notes on the study in general: Significantly greater TCR beta diversity was reportedly found in malignant thyroid tumors than in benign nodules (in blood and tumor).

The sample consisted of blood. The TCR originated in a female donor with papillary thyroid cancer or a benign thyroid nodule (not recorded which). Some clones in this sample may be carry-over from other donors' samples. The chain links TRBV10-3 to TRBJ1-1; TRBD1 matches at 9 bases. CDR3 nucleotides: TGTGCCATCAGGGGGACAGGGAGGGGGACTGAAGCTTTCTTT. Encoded protein: CAIRGTGRGTEAFF.